This entry features one T cell receptor beta chain sequence. What it binds is not known. This sample is part of a study of beta chain features in type 1 diabetes. Background on the study: Sorted cell examination encompassed about 110 million cells across all samples. Regarding the study as a whole: When cDNA is sequenced, cells with high TCR expression could be over-represented. VDJ junctions in type 1 diabetes patients carried more deletions and fewer insertions.

The V end lost 2 bases, the J end lost 5 bases, and 6 bases lay between the germline ends. The CDR3 loop spans 12 amino acids. The germline V gene encodes CDR1 SEHNR and CDR2 FQNEAQ (reference sequence). Expressed TCRB transcripts were sequenced after all isolated RNA was converted to cDNA. Generated by immunoSEQ multiplex PCR, the TCRdb table keeps only in-frame clones and is missing some. The data hold 150,000 or so clones, with around 10% observed a single time. This receptor was obtained from a man aged 18 to 29 in good health. The J gene is TRBJ1-1, the V gene TRBV7-9; the D is unclear. Sequenced material: central memory CD4+ T cells from blood. This CDR3 reads CASSLQVTEAFF. CDR3 bases: TGTGCCAGCAGCTTACAGGTAACTGAAGCTTTCTTT.